The T cell receptor beta chain under discussion was sequenced for a study of cytomegalovirus exposure and HLA in healthy donors. Data came from immunoSEQ multiplex PCR; TCRdb stores just in-frame clones and leaves some out. The sample lists some 130,000 clones, roughly 90% occurring once. This CDR3 is 13 amino acids long. The germline V and J ends were trimmed by 2 bases and 8 bases, with 14 bases remaining between them. The germline V gene encodes CDR1 SGHRS and CDR2 YFSETQ. The origin of this receptor is a young woman in good health and CMV-seropositive. The material sequenced was PBMCs. The rearrangement links TRBV5-1 to TRBJ2-7, with D maybe TRBD1 (6 bases). The CDR3 region is CASSLEGRGKQYF. For the CDR3, the DNA is TGCGCCAGCAGCTTAGAAGGCAGGGGAAAGCAGTACTTC. Full variable domain (outside the CDR3, taken from reference TRBV5-1 and TRBJ2-7): KAGVTQTPRYLIKTRGQQVTLSCSPISGHRSVSWYQQTPGQGLQFLFEYFSETQRNKGNFPGRFSGRQFSNSRSEMNVSTLELGDSALYLCASSLEGRGKQYFGPGTRLTVT.